What follows are 26 T cell receptor beta chains derived from one specimen sequenced in a study of cytomegalovirus exposure and HLA in healthy donors. Primers included in the PCR were 60 Vbeta and 13 Jbeta primers. TCRdb's copy holds only in-frame clones and misses some; the assay was immunoSEQ multiplex PCR. The table lists 150,000 or so clones, 70% to 85% of them singletons. The sequencing input was PBMCs. The receptors were sampled from a young man in good health and CMV-seropositive.

The CDR3 nucleotides read TGCAGCGTTGGCCTTAACGCGGGAATGAACACTGAAGCTTTCTTT. Its translation: CSVGLNAGMNTEAFF. This chain joins TRBV29-1 and TRBJ1-1; D remains unclear. The CDR3 runs 15 residues. Germline assignment: CDR1 SQVTM and CDR2 ANQGSEA. Trimming took 4 bases from V and 0 from J, leaving 15 bases between them.

The chain links TRBV5-4 to TRBJ2-5; 15 bases are shared with TRBD2. The J call is in doubt because the DNA end fits TRBJ2-7 better. The CDR3 loop spans 16 amino acids. CDR1 is SGHNT, CDR2 YYREEE, per germline (reference sequence). CDR3 sequence (DNA): TGTGCCAGCAGCCCCGGGACTAGCGGGGGGAATTACGAGCAGTACTTC. Translated, it gives CASSPGTSGGNYEQYF.

The chain joins TRBV28 to TRBJ1-4, with 8 bases matching TRBD1. Germline V CDR1 and CDR2: MDHEN, SYDVKM. V shed 6 bases, J shed 9 bases, and the junction held 12 bases outside the gene matches. This CDR3 region has 15 residues. The CDR3 DNA is TGTGCCAGCAGACTACAGGGGGTGGATAAGAAAAAACTGTTTTTT. Protein product: CASRLQGVDKKKLFF.

The chain links TRBV5-1 to TRBJ2-1; no definite D call. With 3 bases removed from V and 10 bases from J, the gap between germline ends came to 14 bases. Germline V gene sequence: CDR1 SGHRS, CDR2 YFSETQ. The CDR3 covers 13 residues. CDR3 nucleotides: TGCGCCAGCAGCTCTATACTGTCTGCGGAGCAGTTCTTC. Protein: CASSSILSAEQFF.

V usage is TRBV5-4 and J usage is TRBJ1-3; D ambiguous. Trimming removed 1 base at V and 7 bases at J, with 9 bases between. This CDR3 is 13 amino acids long. In germline, CDR1 is SGHNT, CDR2 YYREEE (reference sequence). The CDR3 loop reads CASSLFPGNTIYF. DNA of the CDR3: TGTGCCAGCAGCTTGTTCCCCGGGAACACCATATATTTT.

A single count supports this clone. The rearrangement links TRBV25-1 to TRBJ2-2; D unclear. The CDR3 consists of 12 residues. The germline CDR1 and CDR2 sequences are MGHDK and SYGVNS. The ends were cut back, 7 bases at V and 3 bases at J, with 6 bases in the middle. The CDR3 protein is CASITYTGELFF. DNA for the CDR3: TGTGCCAGCATTACTTACACCGGGGAGCTGTTTTTT.

The V call is TRBV5-1, the J call TRBJ2-7, with 9 positions matching TRBD2. With V trimmed by 4 bases and J by 7 bases, 15 bases remained unmatched. Germline-derived CDR1 and CDR2 are SGHRS and YFSETQ. This CDR3 is built from 16 residues. Here the CDR3 reads CASSPSPLAGQGEQYF. The CDR3 DNA is TGCGCCAGCAGCCCATCCCCGCTAGCGGGACAAGGAGAGCAGTACTTC.

This clone was seen only once. The rearrangement joins TRBV28 to TRBJ2-4; 7 bases agree with TRBD1. CDR3 length equals 14 residues. With 5 bases clipped from V and 6 bases from J, the junction kept 7 bases outside the gene matches. Germline-derived CDR1 and CDR2 are MDHEN and SYDVKM. The CDR3 loop is CASSNDRVGNIQYF. The CDR3 nucleotides read TGTGCCAGCAGTAACGACAGGGTCGGAAACATTCAGTACTTC.

V gene TRBV7-2 combines with J gene TRBJ2-1; D is possibly TRBD2 (6 bases). V shed 5 bases and J shed 5 bases, with 13 bases lying between them. The CDR3 is 14 amino acids. Germline V CDR1 and CDR2: SGHTA, FQGNSA. The CDR3 sequence is CASSVHSGHNEQFF. The CDR3 nucleotides are TGTGCCAGCAGCGTACATAGCGGACACAATGAGCAGTTCTTC.

As to this clone: A junction boundary mismatches the germline segment, possibly from a read error. The chain combines TRBV7-9 with TRBJ1-4; D perhaps matches TRBD1 (6 bases). The CDR3 totals 16 residues. CDR1 SEHNR and CDR2 FQNEAQ come from the germline V gene (reference sequence). The chain's CDR3 is CSSSSESGALEEKLFF. CDR3 bases: TGTTCCAGCAGCTCAGAGTCAGGGGCCCTTGAGGAAAAACTGTTTTTT.

This sequence joins TRBV5-8 and TRBJ2-2; D remains unclear. The V gene's germline CDR1 is SGHTS and CDR2 YDEGEE. V lost 1 base and J lost 2, with 6 bases in between. The CDR3 extends over 14 amino acids. CDR3 loop: CASSLYRNTGELFF. Here the CDR3 DNA reads TGTGCCAGCAGCTTGTACAGAAACACCGGGGAGCTGTTTTTT.

CDR3 DNA sequence: TGTGCCAGCAGCGCAGGGGCCTCGAACACTGAAGCTTTCTTT. Translated, it gives CASSAGASNTEAFF. The chain couples TRBV7-9 to TRBJ1-1, with D possibly TRBD1 on 6 matching bases. Germline-derived CDR1 and CDR2 are SEHNR and FQNEAQ (reference sequence). The CDR3 contains 14 residues. Trimming cost V 5 bases and J 1 base, with 11 bases left between them.

This chain connects TRBV28 to TRBJ1-4; D is perhaps TRBD1 (5 bases). V dropped 3 bases and J dropped 7 bases, with 12 bases sitting between them. The CDR3 is made up of 14 amino acids. Per germline, CDR1 MDHEN and CDR2 SYDVKM. Written as DNA, the CDR3 is TGTGCCAGCAGTTTCGGGGGATTGAGTGAAAAACTGTTTTTT. This encodes CASSFGGLSEKLFF.

This clone was picked up a small number of times. The CDR3 loop is CASSLKDRKDSYEQYF. The CDR3 DNA is TGTGCCAGCAGCTTAAAGGACAGGAAAGACTCCTACGAGCAGTACTTC. The chain has TRBV7-8 and TRBJ2-7; 7 bases line up with TRBD1. This CDR3 has 16 amino acids. V lost 2 bases to trimming and J lost 0 bases; unmatched junction nucleotides: 7. Germline lookup yields CDR1 SGHVS and CDR2 FQNEAQ.

The chain employs TRBV7-6 and TRBJ1-1; D not certain. V lost 4 bases, J lost 1 base, and 7 bases lay in between. The V gene's germline CDR1 is SGHVS and CDR2 FNYEAQ. There are 13 residues in the CDR3. The CDR3 coding sequence is TGTGCCAGCAGCTCTTTGAGGAACACTGAAGCTTTCTTT. As protein: CASSSLRNTEAFF.

This chain joins TRBV2 and TRBJ1-2; a weak D match, TRBD1 (6 bases). The CDR3 consists of 16 residues. The germline V gene has CDR1 SNHLY and CDR2 FYNNEI. V was cut by 1 base and J by 4 bases, with 16 bases left in between. This CDR3 reads CASSEEVVTGSYGYTF. For the CDR3, the DNA is TGTGCCAGCAGTGAAGAGGTAGTTACAGGGAGCTATGGCTACACCTTC. The entire variable domain, with the rest obtained from reference TRBV2 and TRBJ1-2, is as follows: EPEVTQTPSHQVTQMGQEVILRCVPISNHLYFYWYRQILGQKVEFLVSFYNNEISEKSEIFDDQFSVERPDGSNFTLKIRSTKLEDSAMYFCASSEEVVTGSYGYTFGSGTRLTVV.

The V call is TRBV30, the J call TRBJ1-1; 11 bases are shared with TRBD1. Trimming removed 2 bases from V and 5 bases from J; junction bases left unmatched: 4. The length of the CDR3 is 14 residues. Germline lookup yields CDR1 GTSNPN and CDR2 SVGIG (reference sequence). The CDR3 is CAWSPGQGGTEAFF. The CDR3 nucleotides read TGTGCCTGGAGTCCGGGACAGGGGGGGACTGAAGCTTTCTTT.

V usage is TRBV6-6 and J usage is TRBJ2-1; no clear D. Trimming shortened V by 5 bases and J by 10 bases, and 9 bases separated the two germline ends. CDR3 length: 11 amino acids. Per the germline V gene, CDR1 is MNHNY and CDR2 is SVGAGI (reference sequence). For the CDR3, the DNA is TGTGCCAGCAGTACGTACAGAGAGCAGTTCTTC. Amino acid sequence: CASSTYREQFF.

The chain employs TRBV19 and TRBJ1-1; D is unclear. This CDR3 region has 13 residues. In germline, CDR1 is LNHDA, CDR2 SQIVND (reference sequence). V dropped 1 base and J dropped 8 bases, with 11 bases sitting between them. As DNA, the CDR3 is TGTGCCAGTAGTATAGGGTCGGTTTTCGAAGCTTTCTTT. Residues: CASSIGSVFEAFF.

The genes are TRBV27 and TRBJ2-7; possibly TRBD1 for D (6 bases). Germline lookup yields CDR1 MNHEY and CDR2 SMNVEV (reference sequence). This CDR3 contains 14 residues. The V gene lost 5 bases and the J gene lost 3 bases, with 14 bases spanning the gap. The CDR3 DNA is TGTGCCAGCAGTCAAAGCCAGGGGATCTACGAGCAGTACTTC. Translation gives CASSQSQGIYEQYF.

The DNA for the CDR3 is TGTGCCTGGAGTAGGGGCCTTAATTCACCCCTCCACTTT. It specifies CAWSRGLNSPLHF. This chain uses TRBV30 with TRBJ1-6; D may be TRBD1 (5 bases). Germline V gene lookup returns CDR1 GTSNPN and CDR2 SVGIG (reference sequence). Trimming took off 2 bases at V and 6 bases at J, with 8 bases between the two ends. This CDR3 is built from 13 residues.

This chain connects TRBV28 to TRBJ1-1; maybe TRBD1 (6 bases). The germline CDR1 and CDR2 sequences are MDHEN and SYDVKM. The CDR3 extends over 14 amino acids. V was pared by 4 bases and J by 4 bases, with 13 bases between. The CDR3 protein is CASSSHRVGTEAFF. CDR3 nucleotide sequence: TGTGCCAGCAGTTCCCACAGGGTAGGCACTGAAGCTTTCTTT.

This clone was recorded only once. V and J are TRBV2 and TRBJ2-1, with 7 bases matching TRBD2. The V and J ends lost 6 bases and 2 bases, in that order; junction bases with no gene match: 10. Per germline, CDR1 SNHLY and CDR2 FYNNEI. This CDR3 is built from 16 residues. In nucleotides, the CDR3 is TGTGCCAGCAGCGGTCAGCCGGGACTAACCTACAATGAGCAGTTCTTC. It encodes CASSGQPGLTYNEQFF.

The chain recombines TRBV27 with TRBJ1-4; 9 bases are shared with TRBD1. J was trimmed by 6 bases and V by 9 bases; bases with no gene match: 8. The CDR3 runs 14 residues. Germline CDR1 and CDR2: MNHEY and SMNVEV (reference sequence). The DNA of the CDR3 is TGTGCCAGAACACCCAGGACAGGGGATGAAAAACTGTTTTTT. This gives the protein CARTPRTGDEKLFF.

Written as DNA, the CDR3 is TGTGCCAGCAGCTTTCAGGGGATGACCTACGAGCAGTACTTC. This sequence encodes CASSFQGMTYEQYF. The V gene is TRBV7-2, the J gene TRBJ2-7; weak D call: TRBD1 (6 bases). V was trimmed by 3 bases and J by 2 bases, leaving 11 bases between them. Germline V gives CDR1 SGHTA, CDR2 FQGNSA. CDR3 length: 14 amino acids.

In regard to this clone: A junction end diverges from the germline sequence, so it may reflect a read error. This chain links TRBV7-9 with TRBJ1-2, with D perhaps matching TRBD1 (6 bases). The CDR3 consists of 16 residues. Germline V gene lookup returns CDR1 SEHNR and CDR2 FQNEAQ (reference sequence). Written as DNA, the CDR3 is TGTTCCAGCAGCTTGGACCCTGGGGACAAGAACTATGGCTACACCTTC. Protein product: CSSSLDPGDKNYGYTF.